This T cell receptor (beta chain) is from a study of CD8+ T cells in alopecia areata. Study results and limitations: Affected lesional scalp, above all in alopecia totalis/universalis, was more clonal than normal scalp.

Germline V CDR1 and CDR2: GTSNPN, SVGIG (reference sequence). Trimming cost V 2 bases and J 2 bases; bases outside gene matches: 2. The CDR3 totals 14 residues. Remarks on this clone: The antigen remains undetermined.

After isolation, RNA underwent reverse transcription to generate cDNA as the sequencing template. The protocol was immunoSEQ multiplex PCR, while the TCRdb copy is restricted to in-frame clones and leaves out a portion. The table has 100,000 to 150,000 clones, around 50% seen once; the top ten hold over 9.5%. The chain employs TRBV30 and TRBJ2-1, with 8 nucleotides matching TRBD2. Material for sequencing was NKG2D-low CD8+ T cells sorted from blood. The receptor comes from a human donor with alopecia areata. The CDR3 here is CAWSPGLAYNEQFF. CDR3 sequence (DNA): TGTGCCTGGAGTCCGGGACTAGCCTACAATGAGCAGTTCTTC.